This TCR beta chain was found in a study of OX40 agonist ivuxolimab in advanced cancers. For the study at large: Dose-escalation patients suffered from hepatocellular carcinoma, melanoma, renal cell or head and neck cancer.

In regard to this clone: The antigen remains unidentified.

Here immunoSEQ multiplex PCR was the method, and the copy in TCRdb shows in-frame clones only, minus some. The data contain 73,000 or so clones, 88% of them singletons. The study's findings and limits: The authors did not determine the antigen specificity of the expanded peripheral T cells.

The sequencing used CD4+ or CD8+ T cells sorted from blood, collected in a trial of the OX40 agonist ivuxolimab. The sequence came from an adult with an advanced solid tumor such as melanoma, head and neck, liver or kidney cancer.

For the CDR3, the DNA is TGTGCCTGGAGTAACAGTTTGAACACTGAAGCTTTCTTT. Its translation: CAWSNSLNTEAFF. V and J are TRBV30 and TRBJ1-1; no firm D call. Germline V gene lookup returns CDR1 GTSNPN and CDR2 SVGIG (reference sequence). Trimming took 2 bases from V and 0 from J, leaving 7 bases between them. CDR3 length: 13 amino acids.